This entry describes one T cell receptor beta chain. The data are from a study of T-cell memory formation after mild COVID-19. This CDR3 has 13 amino acids. V shed 7 bases and J shed 4 bases, with 13 bases lying between them. Germline loops: CDR1 MNHEY, CDR2 SVGEGT. A single record per CDR3 protein comes from TCRdb applying MiXCR to the 5' RACE reads. The profile covers a few hundred thousand distinct CDR3 sequences, with around 8% appearing a single time and about 20% taken by the ten largest. V usage is TRBV6-2 or TRBV6-3 and J usage is TRBJ1-2; D gene ambiguous. The sample taken for sequencing was PBMCs or a T cell subset sorted from them (not recorded which). This receptor was obtained from a man aged 18 to 35 who had mild COVID-19 (a few samples of this study predate the infection). Cell type and time point are not known. The DNA of the CDR3 is TGTGCCAGCAAAGGCCCGAAGAGCTATGGCTACACCTTC. Translating it yields CASKGPKSYGYTF.